This T cell receptor beta chain was retrieved from a study of radiotherapy plus CTLA-4 blockade in lung cancer. Study as a whole: Objective responses emerged in 15% to 20% of patients, and roughly 30% attained disease control.

Germline V gives CDR1 SQVTM, CDR2 ANQGSEA. This CDR3 is 14 amino acids long. V trimming: 7 bases; J trimming: 7 bases; junction bases outside the gene matches: 8. The method was immunoSEQ multiplex PCR; TCRdb's version includes in-frame clones alone and lacks a portion of them. The sample records approximately 19,000 clones, roughly 86% being singletons. This specimen consisted of peripheral blood, obtained from a patient treated with radiotherapy plus ipilimumab. This chain connects TRBV29-1 to TRBJ2-2, with 11 bases that match TRBD1. The TCR sequence derives from a human donor with non-small cell lung cancer whose response to radiotherapy plus ipilimumab could not be evaluated. The CDR3 DNA is TGCAGCGCTTCAGGACAGGGGGCCATCGGGGAGCTGTTTTTT. Translated, it gives CSASGQGAIGELFF.